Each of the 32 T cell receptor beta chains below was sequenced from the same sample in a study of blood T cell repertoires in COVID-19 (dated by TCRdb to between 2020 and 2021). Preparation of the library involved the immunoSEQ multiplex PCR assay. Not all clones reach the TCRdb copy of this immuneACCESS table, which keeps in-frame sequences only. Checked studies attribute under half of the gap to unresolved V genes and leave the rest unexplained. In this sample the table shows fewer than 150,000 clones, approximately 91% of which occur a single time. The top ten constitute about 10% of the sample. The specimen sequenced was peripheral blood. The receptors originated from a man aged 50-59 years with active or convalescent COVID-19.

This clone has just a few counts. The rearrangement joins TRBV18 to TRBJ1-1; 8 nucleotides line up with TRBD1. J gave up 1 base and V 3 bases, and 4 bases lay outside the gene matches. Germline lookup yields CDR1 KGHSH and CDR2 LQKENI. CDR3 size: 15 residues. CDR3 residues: CASSPTGVTNTEAFF. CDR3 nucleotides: TGTGCCAGCTCACCGACAGGGGTCACGAACACTGAAGCTTTCTTT. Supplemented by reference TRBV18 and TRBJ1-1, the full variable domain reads NAGVMQNPRHLVRRRGQEARLRCSPMKGHSHVYWYRQLPEEGLKFMVYLQKENIIDESGMPKERFSAEFPKEGPSILRIQQVVRGDSAAYFCASSPTGVTNTEAFFGQGTRLTVV.

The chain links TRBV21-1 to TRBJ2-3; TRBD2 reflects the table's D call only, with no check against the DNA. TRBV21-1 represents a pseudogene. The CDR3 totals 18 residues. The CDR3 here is CASSMPRVAGDNTDTQYF. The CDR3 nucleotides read TGTGCCAGCAGCATGCCCCGTGTAGCGGGAGACAACACAGATACGCAGTATTTT.

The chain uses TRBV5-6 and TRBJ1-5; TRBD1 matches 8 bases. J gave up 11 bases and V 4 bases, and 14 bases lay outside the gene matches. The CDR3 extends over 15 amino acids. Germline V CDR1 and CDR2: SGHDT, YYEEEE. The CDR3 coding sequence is TGTGCCAGCAGCCCTTGGACAGGGAGGGGATCAGCCCAGCATTTT. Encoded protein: CASSPWTGRGSAQHF.

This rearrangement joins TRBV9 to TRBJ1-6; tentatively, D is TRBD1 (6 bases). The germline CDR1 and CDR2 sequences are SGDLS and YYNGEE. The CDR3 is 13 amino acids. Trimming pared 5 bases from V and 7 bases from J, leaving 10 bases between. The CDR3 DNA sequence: TGTGCCAGCAGTGCAGGGGACAATTCACCCCTCCACTTT. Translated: CASSAGDNSPLHF.

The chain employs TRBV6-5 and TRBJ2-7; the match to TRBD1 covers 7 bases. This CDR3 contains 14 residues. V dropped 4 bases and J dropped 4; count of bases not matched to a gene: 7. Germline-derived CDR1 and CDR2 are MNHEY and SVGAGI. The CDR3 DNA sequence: TGTGCCAGCAGTTCTCGGACAGGCTCATACGAGCAGTACTTC. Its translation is CASSSRTGSYEQYF.

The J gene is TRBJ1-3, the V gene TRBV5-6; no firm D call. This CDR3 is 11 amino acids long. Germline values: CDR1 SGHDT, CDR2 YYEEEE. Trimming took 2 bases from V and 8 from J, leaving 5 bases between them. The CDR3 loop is CASSFSDTIYF. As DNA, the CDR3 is TGTGCCAGCAGCTTTAGTGACACCATATATTTT.

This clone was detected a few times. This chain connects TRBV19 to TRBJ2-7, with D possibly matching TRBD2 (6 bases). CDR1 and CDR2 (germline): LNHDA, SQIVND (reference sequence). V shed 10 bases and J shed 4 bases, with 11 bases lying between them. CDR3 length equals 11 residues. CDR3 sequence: CATGTSYEQYF. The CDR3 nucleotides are TGTGCCACCGGGACTTCGTACGAGCAGTACTTC.

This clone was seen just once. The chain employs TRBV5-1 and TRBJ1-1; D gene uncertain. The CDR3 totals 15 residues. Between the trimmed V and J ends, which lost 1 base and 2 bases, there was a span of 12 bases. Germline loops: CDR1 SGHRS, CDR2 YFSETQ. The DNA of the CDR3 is TGCGCCAGCAGCTTGAGCGCCGGGTACAACACTGAAGCTTTCTTT. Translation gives CASSLSAGYNTEAFF.

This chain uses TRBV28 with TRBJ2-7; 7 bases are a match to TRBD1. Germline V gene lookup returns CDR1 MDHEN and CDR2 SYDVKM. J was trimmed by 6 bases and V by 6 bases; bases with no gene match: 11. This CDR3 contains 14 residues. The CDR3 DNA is TGTGCCAGCAGCCCGGGACAGAGCCCCTTCGAGCAGTACTTC. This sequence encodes CASSPGQSPFEQYF.

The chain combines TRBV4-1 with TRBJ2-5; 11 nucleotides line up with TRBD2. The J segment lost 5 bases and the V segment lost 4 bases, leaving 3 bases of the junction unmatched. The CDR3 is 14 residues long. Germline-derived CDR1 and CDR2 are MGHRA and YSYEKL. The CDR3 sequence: CASSPLAGVETQYF. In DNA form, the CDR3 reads TGCGCCAGCAGCCCACTAGCGGGAGTGGAGACCCAGTACTTC.

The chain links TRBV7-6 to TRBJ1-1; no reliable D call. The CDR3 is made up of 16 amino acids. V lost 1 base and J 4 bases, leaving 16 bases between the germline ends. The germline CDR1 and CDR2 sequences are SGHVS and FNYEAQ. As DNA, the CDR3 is TGTGCCAGCAGCTTAGGAGGGCAGCGCGGTGGCACTGAAGCTTTCTTT. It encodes CASSLGGQRGGTEAFF.

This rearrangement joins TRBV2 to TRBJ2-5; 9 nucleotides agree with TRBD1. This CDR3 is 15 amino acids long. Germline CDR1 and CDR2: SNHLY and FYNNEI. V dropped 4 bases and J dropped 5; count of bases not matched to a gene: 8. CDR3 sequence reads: CASSAQGAAGETQYF. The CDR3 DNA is TGTGCCAGCAGTGCACAGGGGGCCGCCGGGGAGACCCAGTACTTC.

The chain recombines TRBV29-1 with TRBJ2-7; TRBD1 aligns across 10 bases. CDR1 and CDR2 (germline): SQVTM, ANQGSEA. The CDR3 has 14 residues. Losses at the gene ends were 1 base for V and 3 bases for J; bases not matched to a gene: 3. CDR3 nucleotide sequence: TGCAGCGTTGAAGGGGGACAGGGGATCTACGAGCAGTACTTC. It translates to CSVEGGQGIYEQYF.

CDR3 nucleotides: TGTGCCAGCAGCCCCACTAGCGGGAGTGTCAATGAGCAGTTCTTC. This gives the protein CASSPTSGSVNEQFF. V gene TRBV7-3 combines with J gene TRBJ2-1; 11 positions match TRBD2. CDR3 size: 15 residues. The trim removed 5 bases at V and 6 bases at J, leaving 6 bases unmatched. The germline V gene has CDR1 SGHTA and CDR2 FQGTGA.

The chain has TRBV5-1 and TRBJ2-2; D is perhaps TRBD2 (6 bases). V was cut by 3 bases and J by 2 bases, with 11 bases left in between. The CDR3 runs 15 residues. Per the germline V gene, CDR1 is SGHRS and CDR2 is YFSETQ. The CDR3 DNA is TGCGCCAGCAGCTCACGTAGCGGTAACACCGGGGAGCTGTTTTTT. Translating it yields CASSSRSGNTGELFF.

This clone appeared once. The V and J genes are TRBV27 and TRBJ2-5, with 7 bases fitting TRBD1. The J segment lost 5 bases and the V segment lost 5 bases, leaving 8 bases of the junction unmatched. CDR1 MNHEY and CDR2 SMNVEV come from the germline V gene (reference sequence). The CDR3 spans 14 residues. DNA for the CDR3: TGTGCCAGCAGTCATTTACAGGGGATGGAGACCCAGTACTTC. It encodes CASSHLQGMETQYF.

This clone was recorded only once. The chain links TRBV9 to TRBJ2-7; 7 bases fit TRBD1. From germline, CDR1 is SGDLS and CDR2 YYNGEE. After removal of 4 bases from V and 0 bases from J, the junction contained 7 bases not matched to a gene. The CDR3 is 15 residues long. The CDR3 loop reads CASSPSGGVSYEQYF. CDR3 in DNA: TGTGCCAGCAGCCCATCAGGGGGAGTCTCCTACGAGCAGTACTTC.

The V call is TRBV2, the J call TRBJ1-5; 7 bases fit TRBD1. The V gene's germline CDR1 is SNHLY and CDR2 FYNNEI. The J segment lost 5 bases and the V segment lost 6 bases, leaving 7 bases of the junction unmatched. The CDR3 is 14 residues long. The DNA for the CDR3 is TGTGCCAGCAGGTCCGACAGGGTCGATCAGCCCCAGCATTTT. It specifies CASRSDRVDQPQHF.

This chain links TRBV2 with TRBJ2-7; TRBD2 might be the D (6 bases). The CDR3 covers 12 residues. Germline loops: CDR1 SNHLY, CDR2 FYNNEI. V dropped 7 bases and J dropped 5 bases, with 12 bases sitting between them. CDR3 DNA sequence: TGTGCCAGCATCGGGGGTAAGGACGAGCAGTACTTC. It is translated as CASIGGKDEQYF.

The CDR3 DNA sequence: TGTGCCAGTAGTATAAGAGGAGGTTTTAGTCCAGGCACTGAAGCTTTCTTT. This translates into CASSIRGGFSPGTEAFF. This chain connects TRBV19 to TRBJ1-1; D is undetermined. This CDR3 region has 17 residues. The germline V gene has CDR1 LNHDA and CDR2 SQIVND (reference sequence). The V and J ends lost 2 bases and 4 bases respectively, with 20 bases between them.

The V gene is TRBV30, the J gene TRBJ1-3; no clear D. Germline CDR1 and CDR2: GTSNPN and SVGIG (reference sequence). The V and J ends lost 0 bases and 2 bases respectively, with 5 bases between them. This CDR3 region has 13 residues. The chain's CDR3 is CAWSVSAGNTIYF. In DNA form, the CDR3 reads TGTGCCTGGAGTGTCTCCGCTGGAAACACCATATATTTT.

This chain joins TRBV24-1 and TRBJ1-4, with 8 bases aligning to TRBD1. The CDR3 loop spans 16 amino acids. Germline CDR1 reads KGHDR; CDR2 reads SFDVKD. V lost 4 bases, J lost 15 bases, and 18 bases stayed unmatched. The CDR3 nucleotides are TGTGCCACCAGTGACCCTGGGACAGGCGGGGGTGGAAAGATGTTTTTT. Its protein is CATSDPGTGGGGKMFF.

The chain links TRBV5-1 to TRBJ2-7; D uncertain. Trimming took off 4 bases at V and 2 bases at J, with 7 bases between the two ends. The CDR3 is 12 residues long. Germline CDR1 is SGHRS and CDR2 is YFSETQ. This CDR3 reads CASSINTYEQYF. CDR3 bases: TGCGCCAGCAGCATAAATACCTACGAGCAGTACTTC.

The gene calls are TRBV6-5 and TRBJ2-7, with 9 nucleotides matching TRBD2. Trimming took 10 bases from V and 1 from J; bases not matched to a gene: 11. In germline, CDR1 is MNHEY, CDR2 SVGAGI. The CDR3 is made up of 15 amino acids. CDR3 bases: TGTGCCACACGGTCCGCGGGAGGGCCTTCCTACGAGCAGTACTTC. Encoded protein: CATRSAGGPSYEQYF.

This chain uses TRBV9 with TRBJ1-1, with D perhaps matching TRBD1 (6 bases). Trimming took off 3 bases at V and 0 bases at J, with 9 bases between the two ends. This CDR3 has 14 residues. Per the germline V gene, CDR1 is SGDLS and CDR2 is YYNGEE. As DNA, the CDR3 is TGTGCCAGCAGCGGCGGACAGCTGAACACTGAAGCTTTCTTT. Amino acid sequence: CASSGGQLNTEAFF.

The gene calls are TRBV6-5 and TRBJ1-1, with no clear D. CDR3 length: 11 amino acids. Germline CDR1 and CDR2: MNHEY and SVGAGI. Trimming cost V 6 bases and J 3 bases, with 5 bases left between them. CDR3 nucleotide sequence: TGTGCCAGCAGGGAGGACACTGAAGCTTTCTTT. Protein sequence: CASREDTEAFF.

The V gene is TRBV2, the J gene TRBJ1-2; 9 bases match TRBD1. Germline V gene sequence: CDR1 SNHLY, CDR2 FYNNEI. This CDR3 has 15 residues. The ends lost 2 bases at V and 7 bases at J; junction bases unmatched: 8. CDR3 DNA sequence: TGTGCCAGCAGTGAATTGGGACAGGGACCGGCTGGCTACACCTTC. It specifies CASSELGQGPAGYTF. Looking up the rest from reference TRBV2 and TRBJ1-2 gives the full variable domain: EPEVTQTPSHQVTQMGQEVILRCVPISNHLYFYWYRQILGQKVEFLVSFYNNEISEKSEIFDDQFSVERPDGSNFTLKIRSTKLEDSAMYFCASSELGQGPAGYTFGSGTRLTVV.

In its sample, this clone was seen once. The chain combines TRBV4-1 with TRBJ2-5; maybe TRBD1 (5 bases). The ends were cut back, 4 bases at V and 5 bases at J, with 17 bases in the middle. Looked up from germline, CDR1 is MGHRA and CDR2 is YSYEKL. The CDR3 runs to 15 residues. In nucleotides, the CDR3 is TGCGCCAGCAGCCTGAGTACGGCAGGGTGGGAGACCCAGTACTTC. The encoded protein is CASSLSTAGWETQYF.

The CDR3 here is CASSYKRAGAGEQYF. CDR3 DNA sequence: TGTGCCAGCAGTTATAAACGAGCAGGGGCCGGCGAGCAGTACTTC. The V call is TRBV6-6, the J call TRBJ2-7, with a possible D match to TRBD1 (6 bases). The CDR3 is 15 amino acids. The germline CDR1 and CDR2 sequences are MNHNY and SVGAGI (reference sequence). Trimming removed 3 bases at V and 6 bases at J, with 18 bases between.

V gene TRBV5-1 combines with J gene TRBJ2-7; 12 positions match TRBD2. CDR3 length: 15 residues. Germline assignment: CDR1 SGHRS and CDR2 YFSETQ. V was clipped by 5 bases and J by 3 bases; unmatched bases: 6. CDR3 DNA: TGCGCCAGCAGAAAGGGACTAGCGGGTTTCTACGAGCAGTACTTC. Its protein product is CASRKGLAGFYEQYF.

The CDR3 DNA follows: TGTGCCACCTCAACCGCAGGGTTAGAGACCCAGTACTTC. The encoded protein is CATSTAGLETQYF. J is TRBJ2-5 and V is TRBV24-1; perhaps TRBD1 as D (5 bases). This CDR3 has 13 amino acids. The germline CDR1 and CDR2 sequences are KGHDR and SFDVKD. Trimming stripped 9 bases from V and 4 bases from J, with 14 bases between.

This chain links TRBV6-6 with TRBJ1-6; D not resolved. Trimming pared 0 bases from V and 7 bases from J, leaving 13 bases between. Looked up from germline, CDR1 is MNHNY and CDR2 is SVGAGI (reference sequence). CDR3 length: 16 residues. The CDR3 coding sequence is TGTGCCAGCAGTTACTCGAAACGGGGAGGGAATTCACCCCTCCACTTT. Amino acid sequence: CASSYSKRGGNSPLHF.